This T cell receptor beta chain emerged from a study of immune evolution from preneoplasia to lung adenocarcinoma. Patient tissue came from resections in Japan or China, 2014–2017. With 1 base clipped from V and 7 bases from J, the junction kept 6 bases outside the gene matches. This CDR3 is 16 amino acids long. CDR1 is SGHAT and CDR2 is FQNNGV in the germline V gene. Findings and caveats of the study: Top clone frequencies peaked in normal lung, apparently declining through invasive adenocarcinoma.

With respect to this clone: What it recognizes is unknown.

Clones were read by immunoSEQ multiplex PCR, and TCRdb kept only the in-frame ones, dropping some. This table holds around 890 clones, about 84% found once. The rearrangement links TRBV11-2 to TRBJ1-6, with 8 bases matching TRBD1. The sequence was collected from a person between 60 and 80 years old with lung adenocarcinoma. Input material: FFPE tissue from an adenomatous hyperplasia lung lesion. Sample subset: atypical adenomatous hyperplasia (AAH), lung preneoplasia. This CDR3 reads CASSLVGTGQNSPLHF. CDR3 bases: TGTGCCAGCAGCTTAGTGGGGACAGGCCAGAATTCACCCCTCCACTTT.